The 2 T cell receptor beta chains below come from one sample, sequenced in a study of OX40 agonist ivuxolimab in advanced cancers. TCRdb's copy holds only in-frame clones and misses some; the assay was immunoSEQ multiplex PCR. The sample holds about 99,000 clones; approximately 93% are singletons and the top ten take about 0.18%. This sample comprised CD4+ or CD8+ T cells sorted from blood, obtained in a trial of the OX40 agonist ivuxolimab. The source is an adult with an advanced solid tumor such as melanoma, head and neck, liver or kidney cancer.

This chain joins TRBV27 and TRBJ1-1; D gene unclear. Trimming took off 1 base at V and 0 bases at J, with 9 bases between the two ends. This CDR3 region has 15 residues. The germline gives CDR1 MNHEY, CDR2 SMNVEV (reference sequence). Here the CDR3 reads CASSLFPAVNTEAFF. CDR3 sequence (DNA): TGTGCCAGCAGTTTATTCCCCGCGGTGAACACTGAAGCTTTCTTT.

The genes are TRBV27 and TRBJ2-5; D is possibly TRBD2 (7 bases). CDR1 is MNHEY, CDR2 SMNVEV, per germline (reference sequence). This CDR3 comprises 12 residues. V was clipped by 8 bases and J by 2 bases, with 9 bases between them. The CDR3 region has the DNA TGTGCCAGCCGGGGGGCACAAGAGACCCAGTACTTC. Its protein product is CASRGAQETQYF.